This TCR beta chain was captured by sequencing in a study of blood T cell repertoires in COVID-19. Sequenced by immunoSEQ multiplex PCR; TCRdb stores in-frame clones only, minus some. The data contain tens of thousands of clones, about 90% of them singletons. This CDR3 spans 13 amino acids. Germline V lookup: CDR1 SGHNT, CDR2 YYREEE (reference sequence). The V end was cut by 4 bases, the J end by 6 bases, with 13 bases between. The source material was peripheral blood. This receptor was taken from a man in his forties or fifties with active COVID-19. The rearrangement links TRBV5-4 to TRBJ1-2; D gene unclear. The CDR3 region has the DNA TGTGCCAGCAGCCCGGGGTCCCTTAATGGCTACACCTTC. Protein product: CASSPGSLNGYTF.